The entry below describes one T cell receptor (beta chain). Source study methods: Reference gene primer amplification in the assay estimated nucleated cell counts. The data were produced by immunoSEQ multiplex PCR, yet TCRdb's version contains in-frame clones alone and is incomplete. V and J calls plus clone size are reproduced from that table; the DNA served to infer D and trimming. Here the sample spans fewer than 95,000 clones, around 72% being singletons. This entry belongs to a study of blood T cell repertoires in COVID-19. The source is a woman of 80 years or more with acute or convalescent COVID-19. The sequencing input was peripheral blood.

The CDR3 coding sequence is TGCGCCAGCAGCCAAGGGCAACAGATGATCGCGGAAAAACTGTTTTTT. Its protein product is CASSQGQQMIAEKLFF. This rearrangement joins TRBV4-3 to TRBJ1-4, with D unclear. The germline gives CDR1 LGHNA, CDR2 YSLEER. Trimming left V 1 base short and J 8 bases short, with 17 bases between. The CDR3 has 16 amino acids.